The present T cell receptor (beta chain) was sequenced within a study of cytomegalovirus exposure and HLA in healthy donors. Across the whole study: The roughly 120 validation repertoires matched the 666 first-cohort repertoires in platform, a later analysis reported.

Clones were read by immunoSEQ multiplex PCR, and TCRdb kept only the in-frame ones, dropping some. This sample carries about 110,000 clones, around 95% of them seen once, and the ten largest clones take 0.67%. Per germline, CDR1 SGHRS and CDR2 YFSETQ. The CDR3 runs 14 residues. Trimming cost V 2 bases and J 6 bases; bases outside gene matches: 6. The TCR comes from a woman aged 18-29 years in good health and CMV-seronegative. V and J are TRBV5-1 and TRBJ2-7, with TRBD1 identical over 9 bases. The sequenced sample consisted of PBMCs. The CDR3 bases are TGCGCCAGCAGCTTCCGGGACAGGGACTCCGAGCAGTACTTC. This encodes CASSFRDRDSEQYF.